This TCR beta chain was recovered during a study of T cells in Graves' hyperthyroidism and ophthalmopathy (dated by TCRdb to the late 2010s). Broadly, across the study: Peripheral blood samples were taken at initial diagnosis, before any treatment was given. After blood sampling, hyperthyroidism patients were treated with methimazole at a starting dose of 30 mg daily, and ophthalmopathy patients were treated with high-dose intravenous methylprednisolone. TCR V-J signatures able to tell the groups apart were searched for in a discovery cohort of more than 90 patients, of whom about 40 had Graves' ophthalmopathy and under 65 had stable Graves' hyperthyroidism. Whether ophthalmopathy could be predicted prospectively was tested in an independent validation cohort made up of 18 hyperthyroidism patients plus 17 patients who later progressed to ophthalmopathy. In addition, the study compared T-cell repertoires in thyroid tissue and in blood from about 6 Graves' hyperthyroidism patients. The roughly 100 discovery patients were randomly divided into training and test sets at a 7:3 ratio. According to the paper, TCR Vbeta CDR3 sequencing was carried out on over 130 peripheral blood samples, which came from around 43 ophthalmopathy, around 75 hyperthyroidism and roughly 17 progressor patients.

The paper's findings and limits, for the study overall: Most expanded thyroid clonotypes (frequency above 0.001) were also detected in blood, suggesting blood repertoires may reflect thyroid immune responses. Ophthalmopathy was separated from stable hyperthyroidism by a 13 V-J signature model, with approximately 85% sensitivity and just over 81% specificity obtained in cross-validation and 80%/75% obtained in testing. Sample size was not statistically predetermined, and blinding of investigators to group allocation was not performed. In validation, the model predicted progression to ophthalmopathy a median of around six months before onset, with around 70% sensitivity and around 76% specificity.

The CDR3 runs 15 amino acids, cysteine and phenylalanine included. Here the CDR3 DNA is all that survives: 45 bases in frame from base 1. V was cut back by 3 bases and J by 4 bases, leaving a gap of 12 bases between them. This clonotype was detected ten times or more. Its target antigen remains unknown. Per-base qualities were not stored, and no clone one base away is much larger. Amplification of TCR beta CDR3 regions was carried out from RNA transcripts. For the first round of RT-PCR on the TCR CDR3, the HTBI primer set was used together with the Qiagen OneStep RT-PCR kit. A second multiplex PCR round built the libraries, followed by size selection and purification. Libraries were sequenced paired-end with 100 bp reads on an Illumina HiSeq2000. As for how the authors treated the data: SOAPnuke was used to process the raw data, with reads discarded if the reads contained adapters or uncalled bases, had a mean Phred below 15, or lacked an exact constant-primer or identifier match. COPE v1.2.5 was used to merge the high-quality paired reads, and each unique nucleotide sequence was defined as a clonotype. MiTCR v1.1 was used to align clonotypes to the IMGT TRBV, TRBD and TRBJ reference segments. Only V-J combinations with frequency above 0.0001, covering 99% to 99.2% of repertoires, were analysed. The TCS score was defined as the ratio of F50 (clonal expansion) to E x V (chaos), calculated using BLOSUM62-based TCRdist between CDR3 peptides within each V-J. Welch's t-statistics and random forest reduced fewer than 550 V-J features to 10 to 15, which were used in a naive Bayes classifier (R e1071). The public reads were reprocessed in TCRdb via fastp at Q25 and MiXCR, keeping in-frame beta chains. For every CDR3 protein sequence, its rows merge into one entry that carries the most common genes and DNA. None of the V and J calls come from the authors' own analysis; TCRdb made them. The sample has more than 300,000 distinct CDR3 sequences on record, roughly 15% of them singletons. The ten largest clones represent around 35% of the sample.

Hyperthyroidism patients were aged 18 to 65 years and newly diagnosed, with disease duration of less than 2 months. Patients with uncontrolled infections, other autoimmune diseases, pregnancy or lactation were excluded. Diagnoses were established on the basis of clinical symptoms, serum thyroxine and TRAb, thyroid ultrasound, and orbital computed tomography. Blood from progressor patients was drawn when they were first diagnosed with hyperthyroidism, before any ophthalmopathy symptoms appeared. Ficoll-Paque density gradient centrifugation was used to isolate PBMCs from approximately 10 ml of fresh peripheral blood. Progressor patients were initially diagnosed with Graves' hyperthyroidism and developed ophthalmopathy during follow-up. Total RNA was extracted with Trizol reagent, and quality was checked on an Agilent 2100 Bioanalyzer.

The sequence was obtained from a woman aged 30 to 39 with Graves' hyperthyroidism that later progressed to Graves' ophthalmopathy. The rearrangement combines TRBV12-3 or TRBV12-4 with TRBJ2-2; too little of a D gene remains to name it. Source material: blood. The DNA is TGTGCCAGCAGTTTGAGTGACACTCCCACCGGGGAGCTGTTTTTT. It specifies CASSLSDTPTGELFF.